The 31 T cell receptor beta chains given below trace back to one sample, sequenced in a study of regulatory T cells in long-lasting Graves disease. Time point noted: newly diagnosed GD, antithyroid drugs for less than 3 months. The TCR library used RNA extracted from PBMCs. Investigators prepared the TCR beta libraries by applying iRepertoire HTBI primers and Arm-PCR of CDR3 regions. TCRdb processed the multiplex PCR reads anew with MiXCR; each CDR3 protein has one entry. The table records 350,000 to 500,000 distinct CDR3 sequences, 16% of them present only once. These data also formed part of another study, on T cells in Graves' hyperthyroidism and ophthalmopathy.

This specimen was peripheral blood mononuclear cells (PBMCs), taken at new diagnosis, from a patient treated with antithyroid drugs. Receptors were obtained from a woman aged 18-30 years with Graves disease.

With regard to this clonotype: A read error may explain this, as a much larger clone is one base away. The chain carries TRBV3-1 and TRBJ2-7; D unresolved. Germline V gives CDR1 LGHDT, CDR2 YNNKEL (reference sequence). CDR3 length: 13 amino acids. CDR3 region: CAGSQVVPYEQYF. DNA of the CDR3: TGTGCCGGCAGCCAAGTTGTCCCCTACGAGCAGTACTTC.

This clonotype was detected only a few times. V and J are TRBV6-1 and TRBJ1-2; 9 bases fit TRBD1. Germline CDR1 MNHNS, CDR2 SASEGT. The CDR3 contains 17 residues. Trimming at V came to 5 bases and at J to 2 bases, leaving 12 bases not matched to a gene. CDR3 sequence (DNA): TGTGCCAGCAGTCCCTACCTCACCGGACAGGGGAACTATGGCTACACCTTC. This gives the protein CASSPYLTGQGNYGYTF.

This clonotype has a handful of counts. The chain links TRBV11-2 to TRBJ2-2; D is possibly TRBD2 (6 bases). CDR1 and CDR2 from the germline V gene are SGHAT and FQNNGV. Trimming cost V 2 bases and J 3 bases, with 13 bases left between them. This CDR3 is built from 16 residues. CDR3 residues: CASSLNPGLYTGELFF. In nucleotides, the CDR3 is TGTGCCAGCAGCTTAAATCCGGGACTGTACACCGGGGAGCTGTTTTTT.

V and J are TRBV7-6 and TRBJ2-7; tentative D call: TRBD2 (5 bases). Germline assignment: CDR1 SGHVS and CDR2 FNYEAQ. The CDR3 loop spans 13 amino acids. The germline V and J ends were trimmed by 3 bases and 3 bases, with 9 bases remaining between them. As DNA, the CDR3 is TGTGCCAGCAGCTTGCAGGAGGACTACGAGCAGTACTTC. Its protein product is CASSLQEDYEQYF.

This clonotype was recorded at least ten times. The V and J genes are TRBV28 and TRBJ1-2; D is undetermined. Germline V gene lookup returns CDR1 MDHEN and CDR2 SYDVKM. This CDR3 contains 17 residues. The ends were cut back, 6 bases at V and 0 bases at J, with 20 bases in the middle. CDR3: CASSTSSRYTSNYGYTF. CDR3 in DNA: TGTGCCAGCAGCACCTCTAGTCGCTACACCTCTAACTATGGCTACACCTTC.

The rearrangement joins TRBV9 to TRBJ2-3, with 10 bases that match TRBD2. Germline trimming cut 3 bases from V and 6 bases from J; bases unmatched to any gene: 10. Germline V gene data show CDR1 as SGDLS and CDR2 as YYNGEE. This CDR3 comprises 16 residues. CDR3: CASSDITSGIVDTQYF. For the CDR3, the DNA is TGTGCCAGCAGCGACATAACTAGCGGGATAGTTGATACGCAGTATTTT.

This clonotype has at least ten counts. The V and J genes are TRBV27 and TRBJ2-1; 11 positions agree with TRBD2. The CDR3 sequence is 13 residues long. The germline CDR1 and CDR2 sequences are MNHEY and SMNVEV (reference sequence). V was pared by 6 bases and J by 16 bases, with 11 bases of the junction left unmatched. This chain's CDR3 is CASSRGLADLYFF. CDR3 DNA: TGTGCCAGCAGCCGGGGACTAGCGGATCTTTACTTCTTC.

This clonotype showed up just a few times. The chain carries TRBV7-2 and TRBJ2-1; no clear D. Looked up from germline, CDR1 is SGHTA and CDR2 is FQGNSA. The V end was cut by 5 bases, the J end by 8 bases, with 19 bases between. The CDR3 contains 15 residues. CDR3 DNA: TGTGCCAGCAGCCTAGGGAACCCTAGAGGCGATGAGCAGTTCTTC. It codes for CASSLGNPRGDEQFF.

This clonotype was seen ten or more times. The V and J genes are TRBV13 and TRBJ2-1; 7 nucleotides match TRBD2. In germline, CDR1 is PRHDT, CDR2 FYEKMQ (reference sequence). Trimming removed 5 bases from V and 6 bases from J; junction bases left unmatched: 7. This CDR3 has 14 residues. CDR3 DNA: TGTGCCAGCAGCCGGGAGTGGGGGGGCAATGAGCAGTTCTTC. This codes for CASSREWGGNEQFF.

There are a few counts of this clonotype. This sequence joins TRBV12-5 and TRBJ1-2, with D possibly matching TRBD1 (6 bases). Trimming shortened V by 2 bases and J by 7 bases, and 23 bases separated the two germline ends. The germline V gene encodes CDR1 LGHNT and CDR2 FRNRAP. The CDR3 runs 17 residues. CDR3 in DNA: TGTGCTAGTGGTTTGTCCCACGAACAGGGTTGGCAGGGTGGCTACACCTTC. It encodes CASGLSHEQGWQGGYTF.

Many counts were recorded for this clonotype. The chain carries TRBV5-1 and TRBJ1-1, with TRBD1 matching 9 bases. Germline V gene lookup returns CDR1 SGHRS and CDR2 YFSETQ. The CDR3 runs 12 residues. The V segment lost 4 bases and the J segment 9 bases; nucleotides outside the gene matches: 4. CDR3 nucleotides: TGCGCCAGCAGCGAACAGGGGGCTCAAGCTTTCTTT. It yields the protein CASSEQGAQAFF. Full variable domain (missing parts from reference TRBV5-1 and TRBJ1-1): KAGVTQTPRYLIKTRGQQVTLSCSPISGHRSVSWYQQTPGQGLQFLFEYFSETQRNKGNFPGRFSGRQFSNSRSEMNVSTLELGDSALYLCASSEQGAQAFFGQGTRLTVV.

This clonotype was picked up many times. The chain uses TRBV28 and TRBJ2-5, with unresolved D. This CDR3 is 15 amino acids long. CDR1 is MDHEN, CDR2 SYDVKM, per germline. V shed 1 base and J shed 9 bases, with 18 bases lying between them. The CDR3 DNA reads as TGTGCCAGCAGTTTATCCAGGCCCGAGAGGAGTGCCCAGTACTTC. Protein product: CASSLSRPERSAQYF.

This clonotype appeared a few times. The chain uses TRBV4-2 and TRBJ2-1, with 7 nucleotides matching TRBD2. Germline V gene data show CDR1 as LGHNA and CDR2 as YNFKEQ. The CDR3 runs 18 residues. The V and J ends lost 0 bases and 6 bases, in that order; junction bases with no gene match: 14. The chain's CDR3 is CASSQEASLGEGINEQFF. CDR3 bases: TGTGCCAGCAGCCAAGAAGCTAGCTTAGGGGAGGGCATCAATGAGCAGTTCTTC.

Concerning this clonotype: No DNA is shown, since the ends of the CDR3 on it are uncertain; the CDR3 is the one TCRdb lists. The chain employs TRBV27 and TRBJ1-2; whether TRBD1, the table's D call, matches the DNA was not checked. Per the germline V gene, CDR1 is MNHEY and CDR2 is SMNVEV (reference sequence). A total of 16 residues make up the CDR3, ends included. The CDR3 region is CASSPFRARVFRGYTF.

This clonotype was counted many times. This chain links TRBV2 with TRBJ2-7; D gene unclear. The length of the CDR3 is 12 residues. Germline-derived CDR1 and CDR2 are SNHLY and FYNNEI. V was shortened by 7 bases and J by 3 bases, with 10 bases between the two germline ends. The CDR3: CASISGVYEQYF. DNA of the CDR3: TGTGCCAGCATCTCTGGGGTCTACGAGCAGTACTTC.

This clonotype was counted a few times. The V call is TRBV28, the J call TRBJ2-5; D is tentatively TRBD1 or TRBD2 (6 bases each). The CDR3 covers 15 residues. V lost 10 bases and J 5 bases, leaving 23 bases between the germline ends. In germline, CDR1 is MDHEN, CDR2 SYDVKM. The CDR3 DNA follows: TGTGCCACCAAAAACCGGGGGCGCGGTAGTGAGACCCAGTACTTC. Translation: CATKNRGRGSETQYF.

This clonotype was counted ten times or more. The chain joins TRBV2 to TRBJ2-1; D ambiguous. The end of the DNA aligns better with TRBJ2-5, so the J call may be wrong. The CDR3 has 11 amino acids. CDR1 SNHLY and CDR2 FYNNEI come from the germline V gene. CDR3 region: CASSDLETQYF. CDR3 in DNA: TGTGCCAGCAGTGATCTGGAGACCCAGTACTTC.

In this sample, this clonotype turned up many times. This rearrangement joins TRBV7-2 to TRBJ2-1, with a weak D call TRBD2 (5 bases). The V end lost 2 bases, the J end lost 5 bases, and 10 bases lay between the germline ends. There are 14 residues in the CDR3. The germline V gene encodes CDR1 SGHTA and CDR2 FQGNSA. CDR3 loop: CASSLTRMNNEQFF. DNA for the CDR3: TGTGCCAGCAGCTTAACTAGGATGAACAATGAGCAGTTCTTC.

In its sample, this clonotype was seen a few times. The V call is TRBV20-1, the J call TRBJ2-7; TRBD2 aligns across 12 bases. Germline trimming cut 6 bases from V and 6 bases from J; bases unmatched to any gene: 6. The CDR3 has 13 residues. The germline gives CDR1 DFQATT, CDR2 SNEGSKA (reference sequence). The CDR3 sequence is CSARLAGVPEQYF. CDR3 DNA: TGCAGTGCCAGACTAGCGGGAGTCCCCGAGCAGTACTTC.

This clonotype was observed a few times. The chain uses TRBV7-8 and TRBJ2-1, with TRBD1 identical over 9 bases. The germline gives CDR1 SGHVS, CDR2 FQNEAQ. The junction had 9 bases not matched to a gene; V was cut back by 1 base and J by 8 bases. CDR3 size: 16 residues. This chain's CDR3 is CASSLGGDRAFDEQFF. The CDR3 DNA is TGTGCCAGCAGCTTAGGGGGGGACAGGGCTTTCGATGAGCAGTTCTTC.

Turning to this clonotype: A read error may explain this, as a much larger clone is one base away. The rearrangement links TRBV28 to TRBJ2-7; 8 bases fit TRBD2. The V segment lost 1 base and the J segment 6 bases; nucleotides outside the gene matches: 11. The CDR3 is 16 residues long. The V gene's germline CDR1 is MDHEN and CDR2 SYDVKM. CDR3 nucleotides: TGTGCCAGCAGTTTATCGGCTAGCGGGCGCACCTGCGAGCAGTACTTC. Protein: CASSLSASGRTCEQYF.

This chain connects TRBV6-2 or TRBV6-3 to TRBJ2-5, with D hard to call. The V end lost 6 bases, the J end lost 5 bases, and 13 bases lay between the germline ends. Germline assignment: CDR1 MNHEY and CDR2 SVGEGT. The CDR3 is 13 amino acids. The CDR3 DNA follows: TGTGCCAGCAGACCCCAGGATAGGGAGACCCAGTACTTC. Its protein is CASRPQDRETQYF.

This clonotype was detected ten times or more. The V gene is TRBV2, the J gene TRBJ2-3; D is uncertain. V shed 11 bases and J shed 1 base, with 16 bases lying between them. From germline, CDR1 is SNHLY and CDR2 FYNNEI. CDR3 length: 14 residues. CDR3 region: CACRDAEGTDTQYF. CDR3 nucleotide sequence: TGTGCCTGTCGAGATGCGGAAGGCACAGATACGCAGTATTTT.

The rearrangement uses TRBV20-1 and TRBJ1-1; 11 bases agree with TRBD1. The CDR3 has 13 residues. Looked up from germline, CDR1 is DFQATT and CDR2 is SNEGSKA (reference sequence). With 7 bases clipped from V and 4 bases from J, the junction kept 5 bases outside the gene matches. CDR3 DNA: TGCAGTGTCGGACAGGGGGCTGGCACTGAAGCTTTCTTT. Its translation is CSVGQGAGTEAFF.

In its sample, this clonotype was seen many times. This rearrangement joins TRBV5-1 to TRBJ2-7; 8 bases align to TRBD2. Germline loops: CDR1 SGHRS, CDR2 YFSETQ. V lost 0 bases and J lost 2; bases outside the gene matches: 7. This CDR3 comprises 16 residues. This chain's CDR3 is CASSLEAGVQAYEQYF. The CDR3 DNA follows: TGCGCCAGCAGCTTGGAAGCGGGAGTGCAGGCCTACGAGCAGTACTTC.

This clonotype was seen many times. The CDR3 protein is CASSLALAGWADTQYF. Written as DNA, the CDR3 is TGTGCCAGCAGCTTAGCGTTAGCGGGATGGGCAGATACGCAGTATTTT. V is TRBV13 and J is TRBJ2-3; 8 nucleotides agree with TRBD2. CDR1 and CDR2 from the germline V gene are PRHDT and FYEKMQ (reference sequence). The ends lost 1 base at V and 4 bases at J; junction bases unmatched: 7. The CDR3 loop spans 16 amino acids.

At least ten counts were recorded for this clonotype. CDR3 protein: CASTPQNLNTEAFF. As DNA, the CDR3 is TGTGCCAGCACCCCCCAGAACCTGAACACTGAAGCTTTCTTT. The rearrangement links TRBV12-3 or TRBV12-4 to TRBJ1-1; D gene ambiguous. This CDR3 region has 14 residues. V gave up 7 bases and J gave up 0 bases, with 12 bases separating them.

Many counts were recorded for this clonotype. The V and J genes are TRBV10-3 and TRBJ2-7; D not certain. This CDR3 region has 14 residues. Germline V gene sequence: CDR1 ENHRY, CDR2 SYGVKD. With 3 bases removed from V and 4 bases from J, the gap between germline ends came to 13 bases. The CDR3 loop reads CAISETGFGYEQYF. CDR3 bases: TGTGCCATCAGTGAAACCGGGTTTGGTTACGAGCAGTACTTC.

This clonotype was found a few times. A far bigger clonotype differs at one base, so this is likely a read error. The chain has TRBV12-3 or TRBV12-4 and TRBJ2-1; D is undetermined. V was trimmed by 2 bases and J by 10 bases, leaving 9 bases between them. The CDR3 contains 12 residues. CDR3 protein: CASSLMGYEQFF. CDR3 bases: TGTGCCAGCAGTTTAATGGGGTACGAGCAGTTCTTC.

This chain joins TRBV4-1 and TRBJ1-2, with D uncertain. Between the trimmed V and J ends, which lost 0 bases and 1 base, there was a span of 9 bases. The V gene's germline CDR1 is MGHRA and CDR2 YSYEKL. The CDR3 has 15 residues. The CDR3 here is CASSQEATLNYGYTF. The CDR3 region has the DNA TGCGCCAGCAGCCAAGAAGCCACCCTTAACTATGGCTACACCTTC.

This clonotype was counted a single time. J is TRBJ1-2 and V is TRBV14; the match to TRBD1 covers 8 bases. V shed 5 bases, J shed 7 bases, and the junction held 12 bases outside the gene matches. Per the germline V gene, CDR1 is SGHDN and CDR2 is FVKESK. There are 15 residues in the CDR3. The CDR3 protein is CASSTTGAAWAGYTF. In DNA form, the CDR3 reads TGTGCCAGCAGCACGACAGGGGCCGCTTGGGCTGGCTACACCTTC. The variable domain in full, completed from reference TRBV14 and TRBJ1-2, reads EAGVTQFPSHSVIEKGQTVTLRCDPISGHDNLYWYRRVMGKEIKFLLHFVKESKQDESGMPNNRFLAERTGGTYSTLKVQPAELEDSGVYFCASSTTGAAWAGYTFGSGTRLTVV.